This TCR beta chain came from a study of blood T cell repertoires in COVID-19. At the level of the study: The cDNA or gDNA used as material had been derived from T cells, B-cell-depleted T cells, or PBMCs.

Data came from immunoSEQ multiplex PCR; TCRdb stores just in-frame clones and leaves some out. The sample includes around 260,000 clones, 75% to 90% of them seen just once. CDR1 is MDHEN, CDR2 SYDVKM, per germline. The CDR3 covers 14 residues. V lost 6 bases and J lost 3, with 14 bases in between. The receptor's source is a woman between 65 and 79 years old with COVID-19, enrolled during active disease. Source material: peripheral blood. The chain joins TRBV28 to TRBJ1-2; the D gene is possibly TRBD1 (6 bases). The CDR3 bases are TGTGCCAGCAGGGCTTGGGGGCCAGACTATGGCTACACCTTC. As protein: CASRAWGPDYGYTF.